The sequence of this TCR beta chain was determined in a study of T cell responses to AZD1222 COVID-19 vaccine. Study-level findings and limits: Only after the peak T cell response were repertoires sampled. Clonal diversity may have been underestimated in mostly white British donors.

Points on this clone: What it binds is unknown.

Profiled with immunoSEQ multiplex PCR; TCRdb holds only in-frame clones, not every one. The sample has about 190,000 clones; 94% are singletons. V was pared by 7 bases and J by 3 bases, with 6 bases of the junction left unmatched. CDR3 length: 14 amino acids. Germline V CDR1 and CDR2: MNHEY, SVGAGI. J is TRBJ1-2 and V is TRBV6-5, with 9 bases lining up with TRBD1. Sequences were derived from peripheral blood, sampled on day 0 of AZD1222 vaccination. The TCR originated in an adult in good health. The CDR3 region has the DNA TGTGCCAGCATCCAGGACAGGGGCGACTATGGCTACACCTTC. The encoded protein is CASIQDRGDYGYTF.